This TCR beta chain was profiled in a study of low-dose radiotherapy and immunotherapy resistance in tumors. For the study at large: Per fraction, Cohort 2 was given 1 Gy every two weeks, accumulating a total of 13 Gy over 26 weeks. Nivolumab was given to patients as a 240 mg flat dose every two weeks, and ipilimumab at 1 mg/kg every six weeks. Both were delivered intravenously.

Ten or more counts support this clonotype. There are 17 residues in the CDR3. With 5 bases clipped from V and 0 bases from J, the junction kept 10 bases outside the gene matches. Germline CDR1 reads SGHRS; CDR2 reads YFSETQ. TRAV- and TRBV-specific primers primed first-strand cDNA, covering alpha and beta chains. A roughly 20-cycle PCR with a constant-region primer and V-primer adapter amplified TCRs. By in vitro transcription, the isolated mRNA was amplified. From the reads, TCRdb called clonotypes with MiXCR, one entry per CDR3 protein. The data contain 31,000 or so distinct CDR3 sequences, about half of them seen just once; the ten biggest clones take up 5% to 6%. The time point was: after trial treatment. Regarding treatment: LDRT plus nivolumab, ipilimumab, low-dose cyclophosphamide and aspirin (RACIN trial). Along with nivolumab and ipilimumab, donors received aspirin, low-dose cyclophosphamide and low-dose radiotherapy.

This TCR derives from a male donor with gallbladder cancer. The starting material was PBMCs, obtained after low-dose radiotherapy plus immunotherapy. This rearrangement joins TRBV5-1 to TRBJ2-3; 9 bases match TRBD2. The CDR3 nucleotides read TGCGCCAGCAGATTCCTGCCTCTAGCGGGGAGCACAGATACGCAGTATTTT. Amino acids: CASRFLPLAGSTDTQYF.